The 30 T cell receptor beta chains reported below all come from one sample, sequenced in a study of regulatory T cells in long-lasting Graves disease. Time point denoted: newly diagnosed GD, antithyroid drugs for less than 3 months. The TCR library was made from RNA extracted from PBMCs. Construction of the TCR beta libraries employed iRepertoire HTBI primers in conjunction with Arm-PCR of CDR3 regions. TCRdb analysed the multiplex PCR reads with MiXCR anew, one entry per CDR3 protein. The table has about 540,000 distinct CDR3 sequences, roughly 12% seen once. In addition, the sample was reused for a study of T cells in Graves' hyperthyroidism and ophthalmopathy.

The source material was peripheral blood mononuclear cells (PBMCs), sampled at new diagnosis, from a patient treated with antithyroid drugs. Every receptor here comes from a man aged 25-45 years with Graves disease.

This sequence joins TRBV5-6 and TRBJ2-7; D remains ambiguous. V dropped 5 bases and J dropped 6 bases, with 12 bases sitting between them. CDR3 size: 12 residues. Germline V lookup: CDR1 SGHDT, CDR2 YYEEEE. The CDR3 sequence is CASSSSPPEQYF. Here the CDR3 DNA reads TGTGCCAGCAGTTCATCTCCCCCCGAGCAGTACTTC.

The chain recombines TRBV20-1 with TRBJ2-7; D might be TRBD2 (6 bases). The germline V and J ends were trimmed by 6 bases and 4 bases, with 22 bases remaining between them. Germline CDR1 is DFQATT and CDR2 is SNEGSKA (reference sequence). The CDR3 is 15 residues long. CDR3 sequence (DNA): TGCAGTGCAGGAGGTGGGACTGACATTCGATACGAGCAGTACTTC. Translating gives CSAGGGTDIRYEQYF.

This clonotype was counted ten times or more. The V call is TRBV20-1, the J call TRBJ2-5, with D tentatively TRBD1 (6 bases). V shed 1 base and J shed 3 bases, with 6 bases lying between them. This CDR3 contains 12 residues. CDR1 is DFQATT and CDR2 is SNEGSKA in the germline V gene (reference sequence). Written as DNA, the CDR3 is TGCAGTGCTAGAGCAGGGGAAGAGACCCAGTACTTC. It is translated as CSARAGEETQYF.

In its sample, this clonotype was seen many times. The chain couples TRBV5-1 to TRBJ2-7; D is unclear. V gave up 0 bases and J gave up 1 base, with 5 bases separating them. Per germline, CDR1 SGHRS and CDR2 YFSETQ. This CDR3 comprises 13 residues. The CDR3 reads CASSLEQSYEQYF. CDR3 DNA: TGCGCCAGCAGCTTGGAACAGTCCTACGAGCAGTACTTC.

This clonotype was observed many times. The rearrangement joins TRBV20-1 to TRBJ2-3; D is perhaps TRBD2 (5 bases). In germline, CDR1 is DFQATT, CDR2 SNEGSKA (reference sequence). Trimming shortened V by 5 bases and J by 3 bases, and 12 bases separated the two germline ends. The CDR3 has 13 amino acids. The CDR3 DNA follows: TGCAGTGCTCCGAGGGTTGTGACAGATACGCAGTATTTT. This sequence encodes CSAPRVVTDTQYF.

The chain is built from TRBV28 and TRBJ2-1; the D gene is possibly TRBD2 (5 bases). The CDR3 has 12 residues. Trimming took off 2 bases at V and 12 bases at J, with 11 bases between the two ends. Germline V gene data show CDR1 as MDHEN and CDR2 as SYDVKM. Here the CDR3 DNA reads TGTGCCAGCAGTTTAATGGCTCGGGGGCAGTTCTTC. This translates into CASSLMARGQFF.

As to this clonotype: A single base separates this from a much larger clone, so it may be a read error. The chain links TRBV7-2 to TRBJ2-5; 9 bases are a match to TRBD1. The CDR3 extends over 15 amino acids. Per germline, CDR1 SGHTA and CDR2 FQGNSA. V lost 6 bases, J lost 9 bases, and 14 bases stayed unmatched. The CDR3, as DNA: TGTGCCAGCAGACCCGGGACAGGGTACGACGAGGCCCAGTACTTC. Amino acid sequence: CASRPGTGYDEAQYF. Full variable domain (remainder filled in from reference TRBV7-2 and TRBJ2-5): GAGVSQSPSNKVTEKGKDVELRCDPISGHTALYWYRQSLGQGLEFLIYFQGNSAPDKSGLPSDRFSAERTGGSVSTLTIQRTQQEDSAVYLCASRPGTGYDEAQYFGPGTRLLVL.

This clonotype has at least ten counts. The chain carries TRBV20-1 and TRBJ1-1, with a weak D call TRBD1 (6 bases). CDR1 DFQATT and CDR2 SNEGSKA come from the germline V gene (reference sequence). The CDR3 loop spans 12 amino acids. The V end was cut by 7 bases, the J end by 7 bases, with 16 bases between. CDR3 nucleotide sequence: TGCAGTGTTCCGGGACAACCAGATGAAGCTTTCTTT. This sequence encodes CSVPGQPDEAFF.

This clonotype has more than one count but fewer than ten. The CDR3 region has the DNA TGTGCCAGCAGCGTTGGGTACGGGAGATCAGAGACCCAGTACTTC. Translating it yields CASSVGYGRSETQYF. This chain links TRBV9 with TRBJ2-5, with D possibly being TRBD2 (6 bases). Trimming stripped 2 bases from V and 4 bases from J, with 15 bases between. The CDR3 covers 15 residues. Germline V lookup: CDR1 SGDLS, CDR2 YYNGEE.

At least ten counts were recorded for this clonotype. This rearrangement joins TRBV6-5 to TRBJ2-7, with a possible D match to TRBD1 (5 bases). V shed 0 bases and J shed 2 bases, with 14 bases lying between them. The CDR3 contains 16 residues. Germline loops: CDR1 MNHEY, CDR2 SVGAGI. In nucleotides, the CDR3 is TGTGCCAGCAGTTACTCGAGACCGACAGATACCTACGAGCAGTACTTC. It codes for CASSYSRPTDTYEQYF.

The sample holds many counts of this clonotype. The CDR3 protein is CASSRDRENTEAFF. The CDR3 DNA follows: TGCGCCAGCAGCAGGGACAGAGAAAACACTGAAGCTTTCTTT. The J gene is TRBJ1-1, the V gene TRBV5-1; 7 nucleotides align to TRBD1. The germline gives CDR1 SGHRS, CDR2 YFSETQ. J was trimmed by 2 bases and V by 4 bases; bases with no gene match: 5. The CDR3 is 14 amino acids.

This clonotype was counted at least ten times. The rearrangement uses TRBV6-5 and TRBJ1-5; no clear D gene. With 4 bases removed from V and 4 bases from J, the gap between germline ends came to 17 bases. Germline-derived CDR1 and CDR2 are MNHEY and SVGAGI. This CDR3 is built from 16 residues. CDR3 region: CASSLLLGQPNQPQHF. The DNA of the CDR3 is TGTGCCAGCAGTTTACTCCTAGGGCAGCCAAATCAGCCCCAGCATTTT.

This clonotype was observed at least ten times. This chain links TRBV12-3 or TRBV12-4 with TRBJ2-7, with D maybe TRBD1 (6 bases). CDR3 length: 15 residues. With 5 bases removed from V and 4 bases from J, the gap between germline ends came to 18 bases. The CDR3 sequence: CASSPEQGLLYEQYF. The CDR3 coding sequence is TGTGCCAGCAGTCCCGAACAGGGTCTGTTGTACGAGCAGTACTTC.

V gene TRBV20-1 combines with J gene TRBJ1-1, with TRBD1 matching over 9 bases. In germline, CDR1 is DFQATT, CDR2 SNEGSKA (reference sequence). The J segment lost 3 bases and the V segment lost 1 base, leaving 12 bases of the junction unmatched. This CDR3 is 17 amino acids long. The CDR3 region is CSARVLRDRVGYTEAFF. CDR3 nucleotide sequence: TGCAGTGCTAGAGTCCTTCGGGACAGGGTAGGGTACACTGAAGCTTTCTTT.

The chain is built from TRBV19 and TRBJ1-4; 9 nucleotides match TRBD1. The CDR3 is 16 residues long. From germline, CDR1 is LNHDA and CDR2 SQIVND (reference sequence). The ends lost 1 base at V and 8 bases at J; junction bases unmatched: 8. The CDR3 is CASSIGPGQGLEKLFF. The CDR3 DNA is TGTGCCAGTAGTATAGGGCCGGGACAGGGATTGGAAAAACTGTTTTTT.

For this clonotype: Just one base apart from a much larger clone, this may be a read error. The rearrangement uses TRBV6-2 or TRBV6-3 and TRBJ2-7; TRBD1 agrees at 7 bases. Germline CDR1 and CDR2: MNHEY and SVGEGT. The CDR3 sequence is 14 residues long. For the CDR3, the DNA is TGTACCAGCAGTTGGGACAGTACTTTCTACGAGCAGTACTTC. This sequence encodes CTSSWDSTFYEQYF.

This clonotype came up a few times. The V and J genes are TRBV5-1 and TRBJ1-2, with unresolved D. This CDR3 spans 15 amino acids. Looked up from germline, CDR1 is SGHRS and CDR2 is YFSETQ. V was clipped by 0 bases and J by 1 base, with 10 bases between them. The CDR3 DNA sequence: TGCGCCAGCAGCTTGGCCGGAGGGAATAACTATGGCTACACCTTC. It translates to CASSLAGGNNYGYTF.

This clonotype was seen ten or more times. The CDR3 protein is CASSRQTTNEKLFF. The CDR3 DNA is TGTGCCAGCAGTCGACAGACAACTAATGAAAAACTGTTTTTT. This chain uses TRBV5-5 with TRBJ1-4; perhaps TRBD1 as D (5 bases). The germline V and J ends were trimmed by 5 bases and 0 bases, with 8 bases remaining between them. This CDR3 region has 14 residues. The V gene's germline CDR1 is SGHKS and CDR2 YYEKEE (reference sequence).

This clonotype was detected only a few times. V usage is TRBV2 and J usage is TRBJ2-6; no firm D call. Germline CDR1 reads SNHLY; CDR2 reads FYNNEI. V was pared by 6 bases and J by 0 bases, with 9 bases between. CDR3 length: 15 amino acids. DNA of the CDR3: TGTGCCAGCAGAGTGGTCCGCTCTGGGGCCAACGTCCTGACTTTC. Its translation is CASRVVRSGANVLTF.

This clonotype occurred many times. This chain uses TRBV10-3 with TRBJ2-1; D gene unclear. Trimming pared 7 bases from V and 7 bases from J, leaving 17 bases between. Germline V gene sequence: CDR1 ENHRY, CDR2 SYGVKD. The CDR3 consists of 14 residues. CDR3 in DNA: TGTGCCATCAACTCGATGGGCAGAAGGAATGAGCAGTTCTTC. The encoded protein is CAINSMGRRNEQFF.

The chain is built from TRBV27 and TRBJ1-1; the D gene is possibly TRBD1 (5 bases). This CDR3 spans 16 amino acids. CDR1 and CDR2 from the germline V gene are MNHEY and SMNVEV (reference sequence). Trimming took 3 bases from V and 2 from J, leaving 16 bases between them. The DNA for the CDR3 is TGTGCCAGCAGTTTCGGGGGGGTGAGGACAAACACTGAAGCTTTCTTT. This encodes CASSFGGVRTNTEAFF.

The chain links TRBV30 to TRBJ2-1; 12 bases are a match to TRBD2. V was clipped by 8 bases and J by 6 bases; unmatched bases: 8. The V gene's germline CDR1 is GTSNPN and CDR2 SVGIG (reference sequence). CDR3 length equals 14 residues. As DNA, the CDR3 is TGTGCCGGGTTGACTAGCGGGAGCCTCAATGAGCAGTTCTTC. This codes for CAGLTSGSLNEQFF.

This clonotype was detected ten times or more. The chain links TRBV12-3 or TRBV12-4 to TRBJ1-4; possible D gene TRBD1, 6 bases. The V gene lost 7 bases and the J gene lost 7 bases, with 16 bases spanning the gap. The CDR3 has 14 residues. As DNA, the CDR3 is TGTGCCAGCACCTTGGGGGGGGCGGTTGAAAAACTGTTTTTT. It specifies CASTLGGAVEKLFF.

This clonotype appeared a few times. The chain recombines TRBV6-1 with TRBJ2-1, with TRBD2 matching over 7 bases. The CDR3 has 14 residues. Losses at the gene ends were 2 bases for V and 5 bases for J; bases not matched to a gene: 3. The germline V gene encodes CDR1 MNHNS and CDR2 SASEGT. CDR3 amino acids: CASSELGGDNEQFF. Here the CDR3 DNA reads TGTGCCAGCAGTGAACTGGGAGGGGACAATGAGCAGTTCTTC.

This clonotype was observed many times. V gene TRBV27 combines with J gene TRBJ2-2, with D unresolved. The CDR3 loop spans 15 amino acids. Trimming took off 5 bases at V and 0 bases at J, with 10 bases between the two ends. In germline, CDR1 is MNHEY, CDR2 SMNVEV (reference sequence). In nucleotides, the CDR3 is TGTGCCAGCAGTCCAGTAGCAGCGAACACCGGGGAGCTGTTTTTT. Protein: CASSPVAANTGELFF.

This clonotype was seen repeatedly, ten times or more. The chain has TRBV6-2 or TRBV6-3 and TRBJ2-1; 7 bases are shared with TRBD2. Germline CDR1 and CDR2: MNHEY and SVGEGT. This CDR3 is built from 16 residues. The J segment lost 4 bases and the V segment lost 0 bases, leaving 6 bases of the junction unmatched. The CDR3 DNA sequence: TGTGCCAGCAGTTACTCGGGTAGCGGGTTATACAATGAGCAGTTCTTC. Its translation: CASSYSGSGLYNEQFF.

The chain carries TRBV7-8 and TRBJ2-5, with D unclear. The CDR3 consists of 13 residues. Trimming cost V 0 bases and J 3 bases, with 5 bases left between them. The germline V gene has CDR1 SGHVS and CDR2 FQNEAQ. This CDR3 reads CASSLAYEETQYF. CDR3 nucleotide sequence: TGTGCCAGCAGCTTAGCCTACGAAGAGACCCAGTACTTC.

About this clonotype itself: Just one base apart from a much larger clone, this may be a read error. The J gene is TRBJ2-7, the V gene TRBV9, with 10 bases that match TRBD2. The CDR3 consists of 16 residues. Germline V gene lookup returns CDR1 SGDLS and CDR2 YYNGEE. With 0 bases clipped from V and 7 bases from J, the junction kept 10 bases outside the gene matches. The DNA for the CDR3 is TGTGCCAGCAGCGTAGCCCCTAGCGGGAGAGTTGGTGAGCAGTACTTC. It yields the protein CASSVAPSGRVGEQYF.

There are many counts of this clonotype. The CDR3 DNA sequence: TGTGCCATCAGTGACCTCTGGACTAGCGGGAGAGAGGCCGCCAATGAGCAGTTCTTC. Amino acid sequence: CAISDLWTSGREAANEQFF. The chain uses TRBV10-3 and TRBJ2-1, with 13 bases that match TRBD2. CDR1 is ENHRY and CDR2 is SYGVKD in the germline V gene. With 3 bases clipped from V and 6 bases from J, the junction kept 14 bases outside the gene matches. This CDR3 has 19 amino acids.

The CDR3 protein is CASSYDGQTLHGRERVKNIQYF. CDR3 bases: TGTGCCAGCAGTTACGATGGACAGACCCTTCATGGGCGGGAGAGGGTCAAAAACATTCAGTACTTC. The chain joins TRBV6-5 to TRBJ2-4; perhaps TRBD2 as D (7 bases). Trimming took off 2 bases at V and 3 bases at J, with 32 bases between the two ends. The CDR3 sequence is 22 residues long. The V gene's germline CDR1 is MNHEY and CDR2 SVGAGI.